This T cell receptor (beta chain) is drawn from a study of cytomegalovirus exposure and HLA in healthy donors. Whole-study findings and limits: Previously analyzed data showed that most TCR beta V segments were productive at a frequency of about 87% or about 30%. Later analysis demonstrated an association between a missense DCLRE1C variant and TCR beta V- and J-gene trimming. HLA allele associations emerged for 15,000 to 20,000 TCR beta sequences in a later analysis, at 0.05 false discovery rate.

Both 60 Vbeta primers and 13 Jbeta primers went into the PCR. The data were produced by immunoSEQ multiplex PCR, yet TCRdb's version contains in-frame clones alone and is incomplete. The sample table includes about 160,000 clones. For this clone: Its antigen is not known.

Trimming left V 7 bases short and J 2 bases short, with 12 bases between. The CDR3 is made up of 13 amino acids. The germline CDR1 and CDR2 sequences are MNHNY and SVGAGI (reference sequence). It was healthy bone marrow donors who served as donors. This clonotype originated in a woman in her fifties or sixties in good health and CMV-seronegative. The rearrangement uses TRBV6-6 and TRBJ2-7, with D tentatively TRBD1 (6 bases). The sequenced sample was PBMCs. DNA of the CDR3: TGTGCCAGCAATTCTGGGGGCACCTACGAGCAGTACTTC. It translates to CASNSGGTYEQYF.